What follows are 9 T cell receptor beta chains derived from one specimen sequenced in a study of early T cells in non-severe SARS-CoV-2 infection. A single record per CDR3 protein comes from TCRdb applying MiXCR to the 5' RACE reads. The profile covers over 95,000 distinct CDR3 sequences, with around 16% appearing a single time and around 1.3% taken by the ten largest. Sequenced: whole blood. These receptors all stem from an adult who was a healthcare worker with PCR-confirmed SARS-CoV-2 infection or an uninfected control (not recorded which).

V and J are TRBV6-2 or TRBV6-3 and TRBJ1-6; D is undetermined. V lost 7 bases, J lost 7 bases, and 8 bases lay in between. In germline, CDR1 is MNHEY, CDR2 SVGEGT. This CDR3 has 12 residues. CDR3 DNA sequence: TGTGCCAGCATGAAGGGAAATTCACCCCTCCACTTT. Its translation: CASMKGNSPLHF.

This clonotype turned up a few times. The chain has TRBV30 and TRBJ1-5; D not certain. CDR3 size: 13 residues. V dropped 0 bases and J dropped 1 base, with 4 bases sitting between them. From germline, CDR1 is GTSNPN and CDR2 SVGIG (reference sequence). The CDR3 nucleotides read TGTGCCTGGAGTGTAAGGAGCAATCAGCCCCAGCATTTT. It encodes CAWSVRSNQPQHF.

A few counts support this clonotype. This rearrangement joins TRBV4-2 to TRBJ1-6; D possibly corresponds to TRBD1 (5 bases). The CDR3 runs to 18 residues. CDR1 and CDR2 (germline): LGHNA, YNFKEQ. V gave up 2 bases and J gave up 0 bases, with 14 bases separating them. CDR3 region: CASSQSTDRSSYNSPLHF. The CDR3, as DNA: TGTGCCAGCAGCCAATCGACAGACCGTAGCTCCTATAATTCACCCCTCCACTTT.

This clonotype was found a few times. CDR3 sequence reads: CASSSPDRGSYEQYF. As DNA, the CDR3 is TGTGCCAGCAGCTCTCCGGACAGAGGGTCCTACGAGCAGTACTTC. The chain joins TRBV7-9 to TRBJ2-7; D might be TRBD1 (6 bases). The CDR3 has 15 residues. The germline V and J ends were trimmed by 4 bases and 1 base, with 14 bases remaining between them. Germline-derived CDR1 and CDR2 are SEHNR and FQNEAQ (reference sequence).

This clonotype appeared many times. The CDR3 DNA follows: TGCAGCGTCCAGGACAGGGCGGGGTACGAGCAGTACTTC. It is translated as CSVQDRAGYEQYF. This rearrangement joins TRBV29-1 to TRBJ2-7; 8 bases line up with TRBD1. Per germline, CDR1 SQVTM and CDR2 ANQGSEA. Trimming took 6 bases from V and 4 from J; bases not matched to a gene: 8. The CDR3 is 13 amino acids.

This clonotype occurred a few times. CDR3 in amino acids: CASSLDPSPTNGYTF. In nucleotides, the CDR3 is TGTGCCAGCAGCTTAGATCCCAGCCCAACCAATGGCTACACCTTC. The J gene is TRBJ1-2, the V gene TRBV7-2, with no clear D. CDR1 SGHTA and CDR2 FQGNSA come from the germline V gene. This CDR3 is built from 15 residues. The V gene lost 1 base and the J gene lost 6 bases, with 15 bases spanning the gap.

This clonotype was recorded many times. V and J are TRBV28 and TRBJ1-6; no clear D gene. Trimming pared 2 bases from V and 9 bases from J, leaving 2 bases between. Germline assignment: CDR1 MDHEN and CDR2 SYDVKM. The CDR3 has 11 amino acids. The CDR3 DNA is TGTGCCAGCAGTTTAACTTCACCCCTCCACTTT. Amino acids: CASSLTSPLHF.

This clonotype was picked up many times. This chain links TRBV29-1 with TRBJ1-4; D is undetermined. This CDR3 is built from 14 residues. V gave up 3 bases and J gave up 6 bases, with 14 bases separating them. Germline CDR1 and CDR2: SQVTM and ANQGSEA. CDR3 bases: TGCAGCGTTGAGAGCGGCGATGGTGATGAAAAACTGTTTTTT. It yields the protein CSVESGDGDEKLFF.

The chain couples TRBV20-1 to TRBJ2-7; D is unresolved. Germline CDR1 and CDR2: DFQATT and SNEGSKA (reference sequence). Deletions cut 3 bases from V and 2 bases from J, with 8 bases between. The CDR3 is made up of 12 amino acids. The CDR3 region has the DNA TGCAGTGCTAGTTGGCTAGCCTACGAGCAGTACTTC. It yields the protein CSASWLAYEQYF.